A selection of T cell receptor beta chains follows, all from one sample in a study of tissue T cells after allogeneic stem cell transplantation. The method was immunoSEQ multiplex PCR; TCRdb's version includes in-frame clones alone and lacks a portion of them. Among roughly 4,300 clones, approximately 78% were seen once, and the ten largest hold 11%. The source material was esophageal tissue, sampled at autopsy. All receptors derive from an older male patient with steroid-refractory graft-versus-host disease after an allogeneic stem cell transplant. T cells may partly derive from the graft donor. The CDR3 runs from the conserved cysteine through the conserved F or W. D genes are given only for firm matches. Size tells how often a clone was seen (once, few, many) or the class of an expanded clone, and some rows leave it out.

V gene	clone size	D gene	J gene	CDR3 protein	CDR3 DNA
TRBV7-2	-	TRBD1	TRBJ1-1	CASSLGWTGETFF	TGTGCCAGCAGCTTAGGGTGGACAGGGGAGACTTTCTTT
TRBV7-2	-	-	TRBJ1-4	CASSLEPRGSEKLFF	TGTGCCAGCAGCTTAGAGCCAAGGGGTAGTGAAAAACTGTTTTTT
TRBV21-1	-	-	TRBJ1-1	CASTLTGQGAEAFF	TGTGCCAGCACCTTAACAGGACAGGGCGCTGAAGCTTTCTTT
TRBV19	-	-	TRBJ2-6	CASSSGPGPSSGANVLTF	TGTGCCAGTAGTAGCGGACCGGGCCCCAGCTCTGGGGCCAACGTCCTGACTTTC
TRBV5-4	few	-	TRBJ1-6	CASSLAGVTNSPLHF	TGTGCCAGCAGCCTTGCAGGGGTTACTAATTCACCCCTCCACTTT
TRBV6-5	-	TRBD1	TRBJ2-1	CASSTDRGPYNEQFF	TGTGCCAGCAGTACCGACAGGGGACCCTACAATGAGCAGTTCTTC
TRBV27	-	-	TRBJ1-6	CASSLLNSHNSPLHF	TGTGCCAGCAGTTTATTAAACTCCCATAATTCACCCCTCCACTTT
TRBV19	-	-	TRBJ1-5	CASSLEGAGVTQPQHF	TGTGCCAGTAGTCTAGAAGGGGCCGGGGTCACTCAGCCCCAGCATTTT
TRBV7-6	-	TRBD1	TRBJ2-7	CASSRTGIEQYF	TGTGCCAGCAGCCGGACAGGGATCGAGCAGTACTTC
TRBV5-6	-	-	TRBJ1-2	CASSSRTPYGYTF	TGTGCCAGCAGTTCTAGGACTCCCTATGGCTACACCTTC
TRBV28	-	TRBD2	TRBJ2-1	CASTLGGSEQFF	TGTGCCAGCACCCTCGGGGGGAGTGAGCAGTTCTTC
TRBV6-4	-	-	TRBJ1-1	CASSDRGVGLGGEAFF	TGTGCCAGCAGTGACAGGGGGGTAGGCTTGGGAGGTGAAGCTTTCTTT
TRBV6-6	-	TRBD2	TRBJ2-1	CASSYSSSGDNEQFF	TGTGCCAGCAGTTACTCATCTAGCGGAGACAATGAGCAGTTCTTC
TRBV24-1	-	TRBD1	TRBJ2-7	CATSPGTGSYEQYF	TGTGCCACCAGTCCCGGGACAGGGTCCTACGAGCAGTACTTC
TRBV28	-	TRBD1	TRBJ1-1	CASRPTGGRNTEAFF	TGTGCCAGCAGACCAACAGGGGGCCGGAACACTGAAGCTTTCTTT
TRBV6-4	-	-	TRBJ1-3	CASSERRGASGNTIYF	TGTGCCAGCAGTGAGCGACGGGGGGCGTCTGGAAACACCATATATTTT
TRBV18	few	-	TRBJ2-7	CASSPRLNGTYEQYF	TGTGCCAGCTCACCACGGTTAAACGGAACCTACGAGCAGTACTTC
TRBV25-1	-	-	TRBJ1-2	CASSPRGDYGYTF	TGTGCCAGCAGCCCCCGGGGAGACTATGGCTACACCTTC
TRBV28	-	-	TRBJ1-2	CASSPWTARYGYTF	TGTGCCAGCAGCCCCTGGACCGCCCGATATGGCTACACCTTC
TRBV3-1/TRBV3-2	-	TRBD1	TRBJ1-2	CASSHYPGQSTNYGYTF	TGTGCCAGCAGCCATTACCCGGGACAGAGTACTAACTATGGCTACACCTTC
TRBV10-3	few	-	TRBJ2-7	CAISDSYEQYF	TGTGCCATCAGTGACAGTTACGAGCAGTACTTC
TRBV11-2	-	-	TRBJ2-5	CASSLLKAILQETQYF	TGTGCCAGCAGCTTATTGAAGGCGATCCTACAAGAGACCCAGTACTTC
TRBV11-3	-	-	TRBJ2-1	CASSFDRDNEQFF	TGTGCCAGCAGCTTCGACAGAGACAATGAGCAGTTCTTC
TRBV6-2/TRBV6-3	-	-	TRBJ2-7	CASSYSAYEQYF	TGTGCCAGCAGTTACTCTGCCTACGAGCAGTACTTC
TRBV12-3/TRBV12-4	large	TRBD1	TRBJ1-1	CASSWTGTEAFF	TGTGCCAGCAGTTGGACAGGGACTGAAGCTTTCTTT
TRBV5-1	-	TRBD2	TRBJ2-1	CASSFGRTSGHNEQFF	TGCGCCAGCAGCTTTGGGAGGACTAGCGGACACAATGAGCAGTTCTTC
TRBV20-1	-	-	TRBJ1-1	CSAWNGAAFF	TGCAGTGCTTGGAACGGGGCGGCTTTCTTT
TRBV4-1	-	TRBD1	TRBJ2-5	CASSQTGQETQYF	TGCGCCAGCAGCCAGACAGGGCAAGAGACCCAGTACTTC